This T cell receptor beta chain originates from a study of cytomegalovirus exposure and HLA in healthy donors. Study results and limitations: Association of roughly 17,000 TCR beta sequences with HLA alleles was found at 0.05 false discovery rate in a later analysis.

J gave up 6 bases and V 3 bases, and 8 bases lay outside the gene matches. This CDR3 has 15 amino acids. Germline CDR1 and CDR2: SGDLS and YYNGEE. The PCR contained 60 Vbeta and 13 Jbeta primers. Here immunoSEQ multiplex PCR was the method, and the copy in TCRdb shows in-frame clones only, minus some. The data contain under 200,000 clones, over 80% of them singletons. On this clone: Its antigen is unknown.

This clonotype was sampled from a man aged 35-49 years in good health and CMV-seropositive. The sample taken for sequencing was PBMCs. This chain joins TRBV9 and TRBJ1-5; 8 bases line up with TRBD1. The CDR3 loop reads CASSAGQGSSQPQHF. DNA for the CDR3: TGTGCCAGCAGCGCTGGACAGGGATCTAGTCAGCCCCAGCATTTT.